What follows are 30 T cell receptor beta chains derived from one specimen sequenced in a study of T cells after somatic rescue of genetic block. Some clones are missing from TCRdb's copy, which holds only in-frame ones; the method was immunoSEQ multiplex PCR. Of 45,000 to 55,000 clones listed, roughly 96% are singletons. The sequenced material came from peripheral blood mononuclear cells (PBMCs). The receptors stem from a child less than two years old.

V usage is TRBV7-2 and J usage is TRBJ2-3, with TRBD1 identical over 8 bases. The CDR3 spans 14 residues. Germline CDR1 SGHTA, CDR2 FQGNSA. V lost 4 bases, J lost 3 bases, and 3 bases stayed unmatched. CDR3 nucleotides: TGTGCCAGCAGCTGGAGACAGGGGACAGATACGCAGTATTTT. Translated: CASSWRQGTDTQYF.

The chain has TRBV5-4 and TRBJ2-7; tentative D call: TRBD1 (6 bases). Trimming pared 3 bases from V and 3 bases from J, leaving 10 bases between. Germline CDR1 and CDR2: SGHNT and YYREEE (reference sequence). The CDR3 length is 13 residues. DNA of the CDR3: TGTGCCAGCAGCTCGACAGGTCACTACGAGCAGTACTTC. Translated, it gives CASSSTGHYEQYF.

The rearrangement joins TRBV2 to TRBJ1-2; D gene uncertain. The CDR3 consists of 13 residues. Trimming took off 1 base at V and 0 bases at J, with 3 bases between the two ends. The germline gives CDR1 SNHLY, CDR2 FYNNEI. This CDR3 is CASSEDTNYGYTF. The CDR3 coding sequence is TGTGCCAGCAGTGAAGACACTAACTATGGCTACACCTTC.

This chain joins TRBV6-1 and TRBJ2-7; no reliable D call. Germline V gene lookup returns CDR1 MNHNS and CDR2 SASEGT. Trimming took off 8 bases at V and 3 bases at J, with 11 bases between the two ends. The CDR3 loop spans 12 amino acids. CDR3 in DNA: TGTGCCAGCTGGTCCGGGCTCTACGAGCAGTACTTC. It yields the protein CASWSGLYEQYF.

The V and J genes are TRBV11-3 and TRBJ2-3, with D possibly matching TRBD2 (6 bases). From germline, CDR1 is SGHNT and CDR2 YENEEA. The CDR3 is 14 residues long. V lost 4 bases and J 5 bases, leaving 13 bases between the germline ends. The CDR3 DNA follows: TGTGCCAGCAGCTCCGGGAGTTCGGGAGATACGCAGTATTTT. Translating gives CASSSGSSGDTQYF.

The chain recombines TRBV27 with TRBJ1-2; 8 bases align to TRBD1. CDR1 and CDR2 from the germline V gene are MNHEY and SMNVEV (reference sequence). This CDR3 is 14 amino acids long. J gave up 3 bases and V 4 bases, and 4 bases lay outside the gene matches. Written as DNA, the CDR3 is TGTGCCAGCAGTTCCCTGACAGGGGACTATGGCTACACCTTC. Amino acid sequence: CASSSLTGDYGYTF.

V usage is TRBV12-5 and J usage is TRBJ2-2; 7 bases are shared with TRBD1. The V and J ends lost 6 bases and 7 bases, in that order; junction bases with no gene match: 14. This CDR3 is 16 amino acids long. The germline gives CDR1 LGHNT, CDR2 FRNRAP. CDR3 bases: TGTGCTAGTGGATGGACAGGAAAGACGCACTACGGGGAGCTGTTTTTT. Translation gives CASGWTGKTHYGELFF.

The genes are TRBV19 and TRBJ2-7; 9 nucleotides align to TRBD1. This CDR3 has 15 amino acids. The germline CDR1 and CDR2 sequences are LNHDA and SQIVND (reference sequence). J gave up 4 bases and V 1 base, and 5 bases lay outside the gene matches. The DNA of the CDR3 is TGTGCCAGTAGTATAGCCTCCGGGACAGGGTACGAGCAGTACTTC. As protein: CASSIASGTGYEQYF.

The V and J genes are TRBV5-6 and TRBJ2-3; D remains unclear. The CDR3 has 14 amino acids. V was pared by 1 base and J by 4 bases, with 10 bases between. Germline V gives CDR1 SGHDT, CDR2 YYEEEE. The CDR3 sequence: CASSLMAVADTQYF. The DNA of the CDR3 is TGTGCCAGCAGCTTGATGGCAGTGGCAGATACGCAGTATTTT.

The gene calls are TRBV11-2 and TRBJ2-6; D unclear. Trimming cost V 8 bases and J 0 bases, with 14 bases left between them. This CDR3 region has 16 residues. Germline V CDR1 and CDR2: SGHAT, FQNNGV. The CDR3 loop is CASLHPTSSGANVLTF. The CDR3 DNA follows: TGTGCCAGCCTCCACCCCACTTCCTCTGGGGCCAACGTCCTGACTTTC.

As to this clone: One junction end does not reproduce the germline sequence, and a read error may be involved. The chain combines TRBV16 with TRBJ1-2; D unclear. CDR3 length: 14 amino acids. Germline V gene sequence: CDR1 KGHSY, CDR2 FQNENV. CDR3 protein: CASSESGSSYGYTF. The DNA of the CDR3 is TGTGCCAGCAGCGAATCCGGGTCGAGCTATGGCTACACCTTC.

The chain recombines TRBV11-2 with TRBJ2-7; the D gene could be TRBD1 or TRBD2 (5 bases each). This CDR3 contains 15 residues. Germline CDR1 reads SGHAT; CDR2 reads FQNNGV. V lost 0 bases and J 6 bases, leaving 15 bases between the germline ends. The CDR3: CASSLESGYQGEQYF. The CDR3 DNA reads as TGTGCCAGCAGCTTAGAATCGGGGTACCAGGGCGAGCAGTACTTC.

This sequence joins TRBV7-3 and TRBJ2-2; TRBD2 is a possible D gene (6 bases). Trimming pared 5 bases from V and 2 bases from J, leaving 12 bases between. CDR1 and CDR2 (germline): SGHTA, FQGTGA. The CDR3 totals 15 residues. For the CDR3, the DNA is TGTGCCAGCAGCGTCTCGCGGGACAACACCGGGGAGCTGTTTTTT. As protein: CASSVSRDNTGELFF.

The V gene is TRBV29-1, the J gene TRBJ2-1; the match to TRBD2 covers 13 bases. Germline trimming cut 4 bases from V and 1 base from J; bases unmatched to any gene: 7. CDR1 is SQVTM and CDR2 is ANQGSEA in the germline V gene. CDR3 length: 17 residues. Here the CDR3 reads CSVVRLAGGASYNEQFF. CDR3 sequence (DNA): TGCAGCGTTGTGAGACTAGCGGGAGGTGCGTCCTACAATGAGCAGTTCTTC.

This sequence joins TRBV19 and TRBJ1-5; D not resolved. CDR1 and CDR2 from the germline V gene are LNHDA and SQIVND (reference sequence). Deletions cut 1 base from V and 7 bases from J, with 5 bases between. The CDR3 length is 12 residues. The CDR3 DNA reads TGTGCCAGTAGTATAGGCGACCAGCCCCAGCATTTT. Translated: CASSIGDQPQHF.

The chain recombines TRBV11-2 with TRBJ1-1, with D possibly being TRBD1 (5 bases). CDR1 SGHAT and CDR2 FQNNGV come from the germline V gene. V shed 2 bases and J shed 4 bases, with 14 bases lying between them. The CDR3 sequence is 15 residues long. Here the CDR3 reads CASSLTRGGSTEAFF. CDR3 coding DNA: TGTGCCAGCAGCTTAACGAGGGGAGGTTCCACTGAAGCTTTCTTT.

V and J are TRBV5-1 and TRBJ2-1, with 7 bases lining up with TRBD2. The ends lost 1 base at V and 0 bases at J; junction bases unmatched: 4. The length of the CDR3 is 16 residues. Per germline, CDR1 SGHRS and CDR2 YFSETQ. CDR3 in DNA: TGCGCCAGCAGCTTGACATTAGCGGGCTCCTACAATGAGCAGTTCTTC. This encodes CASSLTLAGSYNEQFF.

The chain couples TRBV29-1 to TRBJ2-7; the match to TRBD1 covers 10 bases. Germline V gene lookup returns CDR1 SQVTM and CDR2 ANQGSEA. V trimming: 6 bases; J trimming: 7 bases; junction bases outside the gene matches: 3. CDR3 length: 11 amino acids. CDR3 sequence reads: CSVGTGVEQYF. For the CDR3, the DNA is TGCAGCGTGGGGACAGGGGTGGAGCAGTACTTC.

The chain recombines TRBV5-4 with TRBJ2-1; 7 nucleotides line up with TRBD2. The V segment lost 1 base and the J segment 4 bases; nucleotides outside the gene matches: 5. The CDR3 totals 15 residues. Per the germline V gene, CDR1 is SGHNT and CDR2 is YYREEE (reference sequence). The CDR3 DNA is TGTGCCAGCAGCTTGCCCAGCGGGGATTACAATGAGCAGTTCTTC. Protein product: CASSLPSGDYNEQFF.

V gene TRBV19 combines with J gene TRBJ2-7; 11 positions match TRBD1. The CDR3 length is 15 residues. The junction had 8 bases not matched to a gene; V was cut back by 8 bases and J by 2 bases. Germline V gene data show CDR1 as LNHDA and CDR2 as SQIVND (reference sequence). CDR3 sequence (DNA): TGTGCCAGTTCCCTGGCGGGACAGGGGGCCTACGAGCAGTACTTC. Its translation is CASSLAGQGAYEQYF.

This clone came up once. V is TRBV13 and J is TRBJ1-1; D unclear. Per germline, CDR1 PRHDT and CDR2 FYEKMQ (reference sequence). This CDR3 is 15 amino acids long. Trimming removed 5 bases from V and 0 bases from J, with 13 bases in between. The CDR3 is CASSAPGGLNTEAFF. CDR3 nucleotides: TGTGCCAGCAGCGCCCCAGGTGGTCTGAACACTGAAGCTTTCTTT.

The chain has TRBV10-3 and TRBJ2-5; 9 nucleotides agree with TRBD1. The CDR3 loop spans 15 amino acids. Germline V gives CDR1 ENHRY, CDR2 SYGVKD. Unmatched junction bases numbered 7, after V lost 4 bases and J lost 4 bases. The CDR3 coding sequence is TGTGCCATCAGTGCAGGGGACAGGGAGGGAGAGACCCAGTACTTC. Protein sequence: CAISAGDREGETQYF.

The V call is TRBV6-1, the J call TRBJ1-3; TRBD1 aligns across 8 bases. Trimming cost V 4 bases and J 5 bases; bases outside gene matches: 7. The CDR3 consists of 15 residues. Germline values: CDR1 MNHNS, CDR2 SASEGT. In nucleotides, the CDR3 is TGTGCCAGCAGTGTTATCAGGGGGCGCAGAAACACCATATATTTT. Protein: CASSVIRGRRNTIYF.

The CDR3 region is CASSSLNQPQHF. CDR3 sequence (DNA): TGTGCCAGCAGCTCCCTTAATCAGCCCCAGCATTTT. This chain connects TRBV7-9 to TRBJ1-5, with D hard to call. This CDR3 is built from 12 residues. The germline V and J ends were trimmed by 4 bases and 4 bases, with 5 bases remaining between them. The germline V gene has CDR1 SEHNR and CDR2 FQNEAQ (reference sequence). The full variable domain, rest sourced from reference TRBV7-9 and TRBJ1-5, is DTGVSQNPRHKITKRGQNVTFRCDPISEHNRLYWYRQTLGQGPEFLTYFQNEAQLEKSRLLSDRFSAERPKGSFSTLEIQRTEQGDSAMYLCASSSLNQPQHFGDGTRLSIL.

This chain connects TRBV2 to TRBJ2-1; D possibly uses TRBD1 or TRBD2 (5 bases each). V gave up 3 bases and J gave up 6 bases, with 9 bases separating them. The CDR3 extends over 13 amino acids. Germline CDR1 and CDR2: SNHLY and FYNNEI. The CDR3 loop is CASSDGATNEQFF. The CDR3 nucleotides read TGTGCCAGCAGTGACGGGGCGACCAATGAGCAGTTCTTC.

CDR3 protein: CASSLNGGDGYTF. CDR3 DNA sequence: TGTGCCAGCAGCTTAAATGGAGGGGACGGCTACACCTTC. This chain uses TRBV7-3 with TRBJ1-2, with D possibly TRBD1 on 5 matching bases. Germline CDR1 SGHTA, CDR2 FQGTGA. The CDR3 runs to 13 residues. The V end lost 1 base, the J end lost 8 bases, and 11 bases lay between the germline ends.

The CDR3 loop reads CASSLEGWNSPLHF. The CDR3 bases are TGTGCCAGCAGTTTAGAGGGGTGGAATTCACCCCTCCACTTT. This sequence joins TRBV27 and TRBJ1-6; D might be TRBD1 (5 bases). The CDR3 length is 14 residues. Germline CDR1 and CDR2: MNHEY and SMNVEV (reference sequence). Trimming removed 2 bases from V and 7 bases from J, with 9 bases in between.

A few counts support this clone. The rearrangement joins TRBV10-3 to TRBJ1-1; possibly TRBD1 for D (5 bases). Germline V gene data show CDR1 as ENHRY and CDR2 as SYGVKD. Trimming removed 11 bases from V and 1 base from J, with 8 bases in between. The CDR3 is 11 residues long. CDR3 sequence: CASGGNTEAFF. CDR3 nucleotide sequence: TGTGCCTCGGGGGGGAACACTGAAGCTTTCTTT.

The CDR3 here is CASSMAPGHTGELFF. DNA of the CDR3: TGTGCCAGTAGTATGGCTCCGGGACACACCGGGGAGCTGTTTTTT. The genes are TRBV19 and TRBJ2-2, with D perhaps given as TRBD1 or TRBD2 (5 bases each). This CDR3 spans 15 amino acids. In germline, CDR1 is LNHDA, CDR2 SQIVND (reference sequence). Trimming pared 3 bases from V and 3 bases from J, leaving 11 bases between.

This chain links TRBV5-4 with TRBJ2-7; no clear D. The CDR3 runs 14 residues. Deletions cut 4 bases from V and 4 bases from J, with 15 bases between. Germline CDR1 and CDR2: SGHNT and YYREEE (reference sequence). CDR3: CASSMGLQTYEQYF. The DNA of the CDR3 is TGTGCCAGCAGCATGGGCCTGCAGACATACGAGCAGTACTTC.